This paragraph reports one T cell receptor beta chain. The CDR3 runs 16 residues. CDR1 is MNHEY, CDR2 SMNVEV, per germline (reference sequence). The junction had 3 bases not matched to a gene; V was cut back by 0 bases and J by 2 bases. The record originates from a study of blood T cell repertoires in COVID-19. Study-wide background: Sites across the United States, Italy and Spain contributed samples from acute and convalescent COVID-19.

Clones were read by immunoSEQ multiplex PCR, and TCRdb kept only the in-frame ones, dropping some. The repertoire holds approximately 140,000 clones, with about 86% as singletons. The sequencing input was peripheral blood. The source of this sequence is a woman aged 55-70 years with acute or convalescent COVID-19. This chain connects TRBV27 to TRBJ1-2; 10 nucleotides agree with TRBD1. The CDR3 region has the DNA TGTGCCAGCAGTTTATCACAGGACAGGGGGAACTATGGCTACACCTTC. It is translated as CASSLSQDRGNYGYTF.